One and the same sample provided the 16 T cell receptor beta chains below, sequenced in a study of cytomegalovirus exposure and HLA in healthy donors. This PCR relied on a set of 60 Vbeta primers and 13 Jbeta primers. Method: immunoSEQ multiplex PCR; TCRdb's copy keeps in-frame clones and lacks some. Altogether some 88,000 clones are present, 60% to 80% being singletons, with the ten largest covering roughly 6.7%. Specimen: PBMCs. Receptors originate from a woman in her thirties in good health and CMV-seronegative.

About this clone: This same CDR3 is encoded by further DNA sequences in the sample. V and J are TRBV28 and TRBJ1-2; no reliable D call. Trimming shortened V by 3 bases and J by 5 bases, and 7 bases separated the two germline ends. Germline CDR1 MDHEN, CDR2 SYDVKM. The CDR3 has 12 amino acids. In nucleotides, the CDR3 is TGTGCCAGCAGTTTGGGAGGGTATGGCTACACCTTC. It encodes CASSLGGYGYTF.

The CDR3 protein is CASSRQGLTDTQYF. The CDR3 DNA is TGTGCCAGCAGTAGACAGGGTCTCACAGATACGCAGTATTTT. The rearrangement links TRBV6-4 to TRBJ2-3, with 7 bases lining up with TRBD1. The V gene end was trimmed by 5 bases and the J gene end by 2 bases; junction bases not matched to a gene: 4. The CDR3 loop spans 14 amino acids. Germline lookup yields CDR1 MRHNA and CDR2 SNTAGT.

The genes are TRBV25-1 and TRBJ2-7, with 7 bases lining up with TRBD1. Germline lookup yields CDR1 MGHDK and CDR2 SYGVNS. The CDR3 runs 15 residues. V dropped 4 bases and J dropped 4; count of bases not matched to a gene: 10. The CDR3 loop reads CASSGPGTVYYEQYF. CDR3 in DNA: TGTGCCAGCAGTGGCCCCGGGACAGTTTATTACGAGCAGTACTTC.

This chain connects TRBV7-6 to TRBJ1-2; maybe TRBD1 (5 bases). With 5 bases removed from V and 5 bases from J, the gap between germline ends came to 21 bases. The CDR3 has 16 amino acids. CDR1 SGHVS and CDR2 FNYEAQ come from the germline V gene. CDR3 region: CASSPNGRGFDYGYTF. CDR3 sequence (DNA): TGTGCCAGCAGCCCAAACGGAAGGGGATTTGATTATGGCTACACCTTC.

The chain employs TRBV10-3 and TRBJ2-1, with a tentative D call TRBD2 (6 bases). The length of the CDR3 is 16 residues. CDR1 is ENHRY and CDR2 is SYGVKD in the germline V gene. Trimming cost V 0 bases and J 3 bases, with 12 bases left between them. CDR3 loop: CAISESTGVNYNEQFF. The DNA of the CDR3 is TGTGCCATCAGTGAGTCGACGGGGGTCAACTACAATGAGCAGTTCTTC.

The V gene is TRBV19, the J gene TRBJ2-5; TRBD1 aligns across 7 bases. Germline lookup yields CDR1 LNHDA and CDR2 SQIVND (reference sequence). CDR3 size: 15 residues. V gave up 3 bases and J gave up 2 bases; unmatched junction bases: 6. Here the CDR3 reads CASSIPTGSQETQYF. DNA for the CDR3: TGTGCCAGTAGTATCCCGACAGGGTCACAAGAGACCCAGTACTTC.

This clone has a single count. V is TRBV30 and J is TRBJ2-7, with 8 bases identical to TRBD1. V shed 3 bases and J 4 bases; nucleotides not matched to a gene: 8. CDR1 is GTSNPN and CDR2 is SVGIG in the germline V gene (reference sequence). The CDR3 sequence is 14 residues long. The CDR3 loop reads CAWRAPGQGYEQYF. The CDR3 DNA follows: TGTGCCTGGAGAGCCCCAGGACAGGGATACGAGCAGTACTTC.

The rearrangement links TRBV19 to TRBJ1-5, with 9 bases fitting TRBD1. V shed 2 bases and J 6 bases; nucleotides not matched to a gene: 14. The CDR3 extends over 18 amino acids. Germline CDR1 LNHDA, CDR2 SQIVND (reference sequence). The CDR3 region has the DNA TGTGCCAGTAGTATACTCGGGGCGGGACAGGGATTCAGTCAGCCCCAGCATTTT. Translating it yields CASSILGAGQGFSQPQHF.

This chain links TRBV5-4 with TRBJ2-3, with 7 bases fitting TRBD2. V trimming: 1 base; J trimming: 0 bases; junction bases outside the gene matches: 8. CDR1 and CDR2 from the germline V gene are SGHNT and YYREEE (reference sequence). The CDR3 length is 17 residues. The CDR3, as DNA: TGTGCCAGCAGCTTGATGCGCGGGGGAACTAGCACAGATACGCAGTATTTT. As protein: CASSLMRGGTSTDTQYF.

The chain recombines TRBV5-6 with TRBJ1-5; D is undetermined. This CDR3 comprises 14 residues. The V and J ends lost 4 bases and 1 base respectively, with 9 bases between them. CDR1 is SGHDT and CDR2 is YYEEEE in the germline V gene. Here the CDR3 reads CASSATRSNQPQHF. DNA for the CDR3: TGTGCCAGCAGCGCGACTCGGAGCAATCAGCCCCAGCATTTT.

The chain uses TRBV7-9 and TRBJ1-1; the match to TRBD1 covers 7 bases. Germline V gene lookup returns CDR1 SEHNR and CDR2 FQNEAQ (reference sequence). The CDR3 is 16 amino acids. The V and J ends lost 4 bases and 3 bases, in that order; junction bases with no gene match: 11. The CDR3 DNA is TGTGCCAGCAGCTCCCTACAGGGGTTGGGAGACACTGAAGCTTTCTTT. Protein: CASSSLQGLGDTEAFF. Looking up the rest from reference TRBV7-9 and TRBJ1-1 gives the full variable domain: DTGVSQNPRHKITKRGQNVTFRCDPISEHNRLYWYRQTLGQGPEFLTYFQNEAQLEKSRLLSDRFSAERPKGSFSTLEIQRTEQGDSAMYLCASSSLQGLGDTEAFFGQGTRLTVV.

This clone was detected a few times. The CDR3 region is CSAPTGWGYTF. CDR3 in DNA: TGCAGTGCCCCGACAGGGTGGGGCTACACCTTC. The V gene is TRBV20-1, the J gene TRBJ1-2; TRBD1 agrees at 7 bases. The CDR3 loop spans 11 amino acids. Losses at the gene ends were 6 bases for V and 8 bases for J; bases not matched to a gene: 6. The germline CDR1 and CDR2 sequences are DFQATT and SNEGSKA (reference sequence).

This chain links TRBV5-1 with TRBJ2-1, with 7 bases fitting TRBD2. The CDR3 is made up of 17 amino acids. The V gene end was trimmed by 2 bases and the J gene end by 0 bases; junction bases not matched to a gene: 8. In germline, CDR1 is SGHRS, CDR2 YFSETQ. Written as DNA, the CDR3 is TGCGCCAGCAGCTTAAGAGGACTAGACACCTCCTACAATGAGCAGTTCTTC. Translating it yields CASSLRGLDTSYNEQFF.

The chain joins TRBV11-2 to TRBJ2-6; the match to TRBD1 covers 8 bases. The ends lost 2 bases at V and 2 bases at J; junction bases unmatched: 8. The CDR3 length is 18 residues. The germline CDR1 and CDR2 sequences are SGHAT and FQNNGV. CDR3 in amino acids: CASSLFRGRLTGANVLTF. In DNA form, the CDR3 reads TGTGCCAGCAGCTTATTCAGGGGGCGTCTGACTGGGGCCAACGTCCTGACTTTC.

This chain uses TRBV7-5 with TRBJ2-2; the tabulated D call, TRBD2, remains unverified against the DNA. TRBV7-5 is a pseudogene. The length of the CDR3 is 13 residues. CDR3 DNA sequence: TGTGTCATTACGGGGGGGAACACCGGGGAGCTGTTTTTT. Its translation: CVITGGNTGELFF.

This chain uses TRBV4-2 with TRBJ1-2; possibly TRBD1 for D (6 bases). The germline CDR1 and CDR2 sequences are LGHNA and YNFKEQ. This CDR3 has 17 residues. V was pared by 1 base and J by 4 bases, with 19 bases between. CDR3 DNA: TGTGCCAGCAGCCAAGTGGGACAAGGACTGTCTATCTATGGCTACACCTTC. It yields the protein CASSQVGQGLSIYGYTF.